A selection of T cell receptor beta chains follows, all from one sample in a study of blood T cell repertoires in COVID-19. Assay: immunoSEQ multiplex PCR; the TCRdb copy retains only in-frame clones and omits some. The table includes 200,000 to 250,000 clones, about 86% detected once. Source material: PBMCs or T cells enriched from blood (not recorded which). Receptors were obtained from a woman aged 40-49 years with acute COVID-19. CDR3s include the opening cysteine and the closing phenylalanine or tryptophan. Fields, in order: D gene, clone size, J gene, V gene, CDR3 protein, CDR3 DNA. D genes are given only for firm matches. The size entry is marked missing in some rows and otherwise reads once, few, many or a size class.

d_gene: -; abundance: -; j_gene: TRBJ2-5; v_gene: TRBV27; CDR3aa: CASSNYGETQYF; CDR3nt: TGTGCCAGCAGTAACTACGGGGAGACCCAGTACTTC
d_gene: -; abundance: -; j_gene: TRBJ2-1; v_gene: TRBV10-3; CDR3aa: CAIRGSGSDEQFF; CDR3nt: TGTGCCATCAGGGGATCGGGATCGGATGAGCAGTTCTTC
d_gene: TRBD1; abundance: -; j_gene: TRBJ1-5; v_gene: TRBV28; CDR3aa: CASRMDRGLGNQPQHF; CDR3nt: TGTGCCAGCAGAATGGACAGGGGGCTTGGCAATCAGCCCCAGCATTTT
d_gene: -; abundance: many; j_gene: TRBJ1-5; v_gene: TRBV18; CDR3aa: CASSPGQPGAGNQPQHF; CDR3nt: TGTGCCAGCTCACCCGGGCAGCCTGGGGCGGGCAATCAGCCCCAGCATTTT
d_gene: -; abundance: -; j_gene: TRBJ2-3; v_gene: TRBV3-1/TRBV3-2; CDR3aa: CASSQVTTASTDTQYF; CDR3nt: TGTGCCAGCAGCCAAGTAACCACTGCTAGCACAGATACGCAGTATTTT
d_gene: -; abundance: once; j_gene: TRBJ1-5; v_gene: TRBV30; CDR3aa: CAWSGGGSNQPQHF; CDR3nt: TGTGCCTGGAGTGGGGGGGGCAGCAATCAGCCCCAGCATTTT
d_gene: TRBD2; abundance: few; j_gene: TRBJ2-1; v_gene: TRBV9; CDR3aa: CASQGGRSDEQFF; CDR3nt: TGTGCCAGCCAAGGCGGGAGAAGCGATGAGCAGTTCTTC
d_gene: -; abundance: -; j_gene: TRBJ2-5; v_gene: TRBV7-9; CDR3aa: CASSLLGSRPIQETQYF; CDR3nt: TGTGCCAGCAGCTTATTGGGCAGCAGACCAATACAAGAGACCCAGTACTTC
d_gene: TRBD1; abundance: -; j_gene: TRBJ1-4; v_gene: TRBV29-1; CDR3aa: CSVSRDRREKLFF; CDR3nt: TGCAGCGTCTCGCGGGACAGGCGGGAAAAACTGTTTTTT
d_gene: -; abundance: -; j_gene: TRBJ1-2; v_gene: TRBV20-1; CDR3aa: CSASQGGYTF; CDR3nt: TGCAGTGCTAGCCAGGGGGGCTACACCTTC
d_gene: -; abundance: -; j_gene: TRBJ1-5; v_gene: TRBV27; CDR3aa: CASSLRGQPQHF; CDR3nt: TGTGCCAGCAGCCTCCGGGGTCAGCCCCAGCATTTT
d_gene: -; abundance: few; j_gene: TRBJ2-2; v_gene: TRBV7-3; CDR3aa: CASTGDTGELFF; CDR3nt: TGTGCCAGCACAGGGGACACCGGGGAGCTGTTTTTT
d_gene: -; abundance: -; j_gene: TRBJ1-6; v_gene: TRBV7-9; CDR3aa: CASSRGGGALLVYNSPLHF; CDR3nt: TGTGCCAGCAGCCGCGGCGGGGGCGCGCTCCTAGTCTATAATTCACCCCTCCACTTT
d_gene: TRBD1; abundance: -; j_gene: TRBJ1-1; v_gene: TRBV10-2; CDR3aa: CASSYTGGQYTEAFF; CDR3nt: TGCGCCAGCAGCTACACAGGGGGCCAGTACACTGAAGCTTTCTTT
d_gene: TRBD2; abundance: -; j_gene: TRBJ2-1; v_gene: TRBV7-3; CDR3aa: CASSFLAGGNNEQFF; CDR3nt: TGTGCCAGCAGCTTTTTAGCGGGGGGAAACAATGAGCAGTTCTTC
d_gene: -; abundance: -; j_gene: TRBJ1-2; v_gene: TRBV24-1; CDR3aa: CATSESTGIGGYTF; CDR3nt: TGTGCCACCAGTGAGTCTACAGGGATAGGCGGCTACACCTTC
d_gene: -; abundance: -; j_gene: TRBJ1-4; v_gene: TRBV7-9; CDR3aa: CASSLASTDEKLFF; CDR3nt: TGTGCCAGCAGCTTAGCGTCGACAGATGAAAAACTGTTTTTT
d_gene: TRBD2; abundance: -; j_gene: TRBJ2-5; v_gene: TRBV14; CDR3aa: CASSQRYSREGETQYF; CDR3nt: TGTGCCAGCAGCCAACGGTATAGCCGGGAGGGGGAGACCCAGTACTTC
d_gene: TRBD2; abundance: -; j_gene: TRBJ2-2; v_gene: TRBV27; CDR3aa: CASSLSNLAGGNTGELFF; CDR3nt: TGTGCCAGCAGTTTATCGAATCTAGCGGGGGGGAACACCGGGGAGCTGTTTTTT
d_gene: -; abundance: once; j_gene: TRBJ2-4; v_gene: TRBV2; CDR3aa: CASKPGDNIQYF; CDR3nt: TGTGCCAGCAAGCCAGGGGATAACATTCAGTACTTC
d_gene: TRBD2; abundance: -; j_gene: TRBJ2-1; v_gene: TRBV19; CDR3aa: CASRDLAGVLDEQFF; CDR3nt: TGTGCCAGTAGGGATCTAGCGGGAGTTCTCGATGAGCAGTTCTTC
d_gene: -; abundance: few; j_gene: TRBJ1-1; v_gene: TRBV21-1; CDR3aa: CASSKARRRPGNTEAFF; CDR3nt: TGTGCCAGCAGCAAAGCCCGCCGCAGGCCGGGAAACACTGAAGCTTTCTTT
d_gene: -; abundance: -; j_gene: TRBJ2-7; v_gene: TRBV6-2/TRBV6-3; CDR3aa: CASSYSTQDWTGMGQYF; CDR3nt: TGTGCCAGCAGTTACTCGACCCAAGATTGGACCGGGATGGGGCAGTACTTC
d_gene: TRBD1; abundance: -; j_gene: TRBJ1-1; v_gene: TRBV11-2; CDR3aa: CASSSPGTGNTEAFF; CDR3nt: TGTGCCAGCAGCTCCCCAGGGACAGGGAACACTGAAGCTTTCTTT
d_gene: -; abundance: -; j_gene: TRBJ2-1; v_gene: TRBV29-1; CDR3aa: CSVDEWNEQFF; CDR3nt: TGCAGCGTTGACGAGTGGAATGAGCAGTTCTTC
d_gene: -; abundance: -; j_gene: TRBJ1-1; v_gene: TRBV5-1; CDR3aa: CASSIDTGEAFF; CDR3nt: TGCGCCAGCAGCATTGATACAGGGGAAGCTTTCTTT
d_gene: -; abundance: -; j_gene: TRBJ1-1; v_gene: TRBV3-1/TRBV3-2; CDR3aa: CASSPGGTEAFF; CDR3nt: TGTGCCAGCAGCCCCGGCGGCACTGAAGCTTTCTTT
d_gene: -; abundance: once; j_gene: TRBJ2-5; v_gene: TRBV10-3; CDR3aa: CAIRPGQEETQYF; CDR3nt: TGTGCCATCAGACCGGGACAAGAAGAGACCCAGTACTTC
d_gene: -; abundance: -; j_gene: TRBJ1-2; v_gene: TRBV7-9; CDR3aa: CASSTVGDPGGYTF; CDR3nt: TGTGCCAGCAGCACAGTGGGTGACCCCGGCGGCTACACCTTC
d_gene: -; abundance: -; j_gene: TRBJ1-2; v_gene: TRBV5-6; CDR3aa: CASSLGPGYTF; CDR3nt: TGTGCCAGCAGCTTGGGTCCGGGCTACACCTTC
d_gene: TRBD2; abundance: -; j_gene: TRBJ2-7; v_gene: TRBV7-6; CDR3aa: CASSSKVGLAGMPASYEQYF; CDR3nt: TGTGCCAGCAGCTCCAAAGTAGGACTAGCGGGAATGCCCGCCTCCTACGAGCAGTACTTC
d_gene: TRBD1; abundance: -; j_gene: TRBJ1-3; v_gene: TRBV7-6; CDR3aa: CASSLGTTRTGGYGNTIYF; CDR3nt: TGTGCCAGCAGCTTAGGTACCACCAGGACAGGGGGCTATGGAAACACCATATATTTT
d_gene: TRBD2; abundance: -; j_gene: TRBJ2-3; v_gene: TRBV2; CDR3aa: CASSGSAGGLLRTDTQYF; CDR3nt: TGTGCCAGCAGTGGTTCAGCGGGGGGGCTCTTGCGGACAGATACGCAGTATTTT
d_gene: TRBD2; abundance: -; j_gene: TRBJ2-7; v_gene: TRBV30; CDR3aa: CAWSVLAGGYEQYF; CDR3nt: TGTGCCTGGAGTGTACTAGCGGGAGGTTACGAGCAGTACTTC
d_gene: -; abundance: -; j_gene: TRBJ1-5; v_gene: TRBV21-1; CDR3aa: CASDFGALGAWSNQPQHF; CDR3nt: TGTGCCAGCGACTTCGGGGCCTTGGGGGCATGGAGCAATCAGCCCCAGCATTTT
d_gene: TRBD1; abundance: -; j_gene: TRBJ2-7; v_gene: TRBV11-2; CDR3aa: CASSLGQGISYEQYF; CDR3nt: TGTGCCAGCAGCCTCGGACAGGGGATATCCTACGAGCAGTACTTC
d_gene: TRBD1; abundance: few; j_gene: TRBJ1-2; v_gene: TRBV18; CDR3aa: CASSPGQGINYGYTF; CDR3nt: TGTGCCAGCTCACCGGGACAGGGGATCAACTATGGCTACACCTTC
d_gene: TRBD1; abundance: once; j_gene: TRBJ2-3; v_gene: TRBV12-5; CDR3aa: CASGSGTGSTDTQYF; CDR3nt: TGTGCTAGTGGTTCCGGGACAGGGAGCACAGATACGCAGTATTTT
d_gene: -; abundance: -; j_gene: TRBJ2-1; v_gene: TRBV12-3/TRBV12-4; CDR3aa: CASSHRGNEQFF; CDR3nt: TGTGCCAGCAGCCACCGGGGGAATGAGCAGTTCTTC
d_gene: TRBD1; abundance: -; j_gene: TRBJ2-7; v_gene: TRBV7-9; CDR3aa: CASSLTQGAGEQYF; CDR3nt: TGTGCCAGCAGCTTAACACAGGGGGCCGGCGAGCAGTACTTC
d_gene: -; abundance: -; j_gene: TRBJ2-2; v_gene: TRBV9; CDR3aa: CASSVVTGSTGELFF; CDR3nt: TGTGCCAGCAGCGTAGTAACGGGGTCCACCGGGGAGCTGTTTTTT
d_gene: TRBD1; abundance: -; j_gene: TRBJ1-5; v_gene: TRBV5-1; CDR3aa: CASSLAGGSQPQHF; CDR3nt: TGCGCCAGCAGCTTGGCAGGGGGCAGTCAGCCCCAGCATTTT
d_gene: TRBD1; abundance: -; j_gene: TRBJ1-1; v_gene: TRBV30; CDR3aa: CAWSLGQGTTEAFF; CDR3nt: TGTGCCTGGAGTTTAGGACAGGGCACCACTGAAGCTTTCTTT
d_gene: TRBD2; abundance: few; j_gene: TRBJ2-7; v_gene: TRBV30; CDR3aa: CAWRISGTSEQYF; CDR3nt: TGTGCCTGGAGAATTAGCGGGACCAGTGAGCAGTACTTC
d_gene: TRBD2; abundance: once; j_gene: TRBJ2-1; v_gene: TRBV6-2/TRBV6-3; CDR3aa: CASSRRLAGYNEQFF; CDR3nt: TGTGCCAGCAGTCGACGACTAGCGGGCTACAATGAGCAGTTCTTC
d_gene: -; abundance: many; j_gene: TRBJ1-4; v_gene: TRBV27; CDR3aa: CASSLEGEKLFF; CDR3nt: TGTGCCAGCAGTTTAGAGGGTGAAAAACTGTTTTTT
d_gene: -; abundance: -; j_gene: TRBJ2-6; v_gene: TRBV9; CDR3aa: CASSVRGGNSGANVLTF; CDR3nt: TGTGCCAGCAGCGTAAGGGGCGGGAACTCTGGGGCCAACGTCCTGACTTTC
d_gene: -; abundance: -; j_gene: TRBJ2-5; v_gene: TRBV9; CDR3aa: CASSVASGDGETQYF; CDR3nt: TGTGCCAGCAGCGTAGCTTCAGGGGACGGAGAGACCCAGTACTTC
d_gene: TRBD2; abundance: -; j_gene: TRBJ2-1; v_gene: TRBV7-2; CDR3aa: CASSLGFSGGYEQFF; CDR3nt: TGTGCCAGCAGCTTAGGGTTTAGCGGGGGGTATGAGCAGTTCTTC
d_gene: -; abundance: -; j_gene: TRBJ1-1; v_gene: TRBV5-1; CDR3aa: CASSLQQDTEAFF; CDR3nt: TGCGCCAGCAGCTTACAACAGGACACTGAAGCTTTCTTT
d_gene: TRBD2; abundance: -; j_gene: TRBJ2-2; v_gene: TRBV19; CDR3aa: CASSILAGRNTGELFF; CDR3nt: TGTGCCAGTAGTATCCTAGCGGGAAGGAACACCGGGGAGCTGTTTTTT
d_gene: TRBD1; abundance: -; j_gene: TRBJ2-2; v_gene: TRBV30; CDR3aa: CAWTTTGQGGELFF; CDR3nt: TGTGCCTGGACTACGACAGGGCAAGGCGGGGAGCTGTTTTTT
d_gene: -; abundance: few; j_gene: TRBJ2-1; v_gene: TRBV4-1; CDR3aa: CASSQLGLWIF; CDR3nt: TGCGCCAGCAGCCAACTCGGACTGTGGATCTTC
d_gene: -; abundance: -; j_gene: TRBJ1-3; v_gene: TRBV2; CDR3aa: CASSVTVLGNTIYF; CDR3nt: TGTGCCAGCAGTGTGACAGTACTTGGAAACACCATATATTTT
d_gene: TRBD1; abundance: -; j_gene: TRBJ2-7; v_gene: TRBV28; CDR3aa: CASSLSRTGSYEQYF; CDR3nt: TGTGCCAGCAGTTTAAGCAGGACAGGATCCTACGAGCAGTACTTC